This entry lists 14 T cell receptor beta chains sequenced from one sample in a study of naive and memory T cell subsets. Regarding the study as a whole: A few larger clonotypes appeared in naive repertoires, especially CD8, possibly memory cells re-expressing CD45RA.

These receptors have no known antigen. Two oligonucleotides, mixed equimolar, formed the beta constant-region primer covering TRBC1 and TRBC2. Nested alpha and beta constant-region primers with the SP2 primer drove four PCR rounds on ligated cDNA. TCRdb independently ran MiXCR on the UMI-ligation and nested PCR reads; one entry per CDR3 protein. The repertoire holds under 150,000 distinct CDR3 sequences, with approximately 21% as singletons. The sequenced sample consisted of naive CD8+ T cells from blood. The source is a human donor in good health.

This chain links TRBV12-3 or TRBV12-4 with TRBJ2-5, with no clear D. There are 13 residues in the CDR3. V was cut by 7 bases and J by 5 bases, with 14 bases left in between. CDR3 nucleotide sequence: TGTGCCAGCACCCCTGACGGCTGGGAGACCCAGTACTTC. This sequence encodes CASTPDGWETQYF.

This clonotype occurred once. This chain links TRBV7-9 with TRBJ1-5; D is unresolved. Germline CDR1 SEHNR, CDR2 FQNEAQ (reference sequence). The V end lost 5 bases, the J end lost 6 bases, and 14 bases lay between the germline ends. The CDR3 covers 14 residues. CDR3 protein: CASSPVLASQPQHF. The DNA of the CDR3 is TGTGCCAGCAGCCCTGTCCTCGCCAGTCAGCCCCAGCATTTT.

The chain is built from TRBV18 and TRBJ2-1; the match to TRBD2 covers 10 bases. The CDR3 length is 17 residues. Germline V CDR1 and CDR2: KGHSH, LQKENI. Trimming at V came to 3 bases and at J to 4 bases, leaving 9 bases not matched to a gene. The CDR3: CASSPQGLADQYNEQFF. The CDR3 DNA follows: TGTGCCAGCTCACCCCAAGGACTAGCGGACCAGTACAATGAGCAGTTCTTC.

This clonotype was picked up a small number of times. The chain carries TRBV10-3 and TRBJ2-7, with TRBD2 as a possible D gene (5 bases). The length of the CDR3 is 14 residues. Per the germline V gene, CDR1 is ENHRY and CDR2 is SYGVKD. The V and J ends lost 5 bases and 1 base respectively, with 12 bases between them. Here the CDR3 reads CAISPADSSYEQYF. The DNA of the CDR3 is TGTGCCATCAGTCCGGCGGACTCATCCTACGAGCAGTACTTC.

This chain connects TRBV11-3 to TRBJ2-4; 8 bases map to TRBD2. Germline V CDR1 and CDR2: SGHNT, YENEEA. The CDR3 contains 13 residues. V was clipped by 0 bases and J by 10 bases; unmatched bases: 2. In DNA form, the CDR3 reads TGTGCCAGCAGCTTAGAAGGCGGGGGGATTCAGTACTTC. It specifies CASSLEGGGIQYF.

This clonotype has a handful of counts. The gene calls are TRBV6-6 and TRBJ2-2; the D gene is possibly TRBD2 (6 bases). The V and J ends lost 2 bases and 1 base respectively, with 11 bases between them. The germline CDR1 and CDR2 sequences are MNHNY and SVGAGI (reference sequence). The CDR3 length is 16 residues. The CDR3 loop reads CASSYDGTENTGELFF. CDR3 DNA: TGTGCCAGCAGTTACGATGGGACTGAGAACACCGGGGAGCTGTTTTTT.

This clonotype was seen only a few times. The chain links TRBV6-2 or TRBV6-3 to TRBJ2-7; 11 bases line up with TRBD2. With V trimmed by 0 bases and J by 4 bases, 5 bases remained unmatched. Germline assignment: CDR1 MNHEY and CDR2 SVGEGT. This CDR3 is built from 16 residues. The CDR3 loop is CASSYSGTSGQYEQYF. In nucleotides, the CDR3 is TGTGCCAGCAGTTACTCGGGGACTAGCGGACAATACGAGCAGTACTTC.

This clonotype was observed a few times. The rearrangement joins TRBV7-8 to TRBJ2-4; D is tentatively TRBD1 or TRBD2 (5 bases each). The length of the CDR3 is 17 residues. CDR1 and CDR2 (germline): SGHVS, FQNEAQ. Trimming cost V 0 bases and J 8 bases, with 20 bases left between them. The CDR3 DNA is TGTGCCAGCAGCTTAGCGCTAGGGTTGGGACCCCCGGACATTCAGTACTTC. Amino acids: CASSLALGLGPPDIQYF. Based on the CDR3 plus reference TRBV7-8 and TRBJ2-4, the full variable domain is GAGVSQSPRYKVAKRGQDVALRCDPISGHVSLFWYQQALGQGPEFLTYFQNEAQLDKSGLPSDRFFAERPEGSVSTLKIQRTQQEDSAVYLCASSLALGLGPPDIQYFGAGTRLSVL.

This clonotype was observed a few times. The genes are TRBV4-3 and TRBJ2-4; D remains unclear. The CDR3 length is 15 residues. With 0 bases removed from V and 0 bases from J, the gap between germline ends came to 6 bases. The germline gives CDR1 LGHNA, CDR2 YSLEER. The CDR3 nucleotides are TGCGCCAGCAGCCAAGACTCAATAGCCAAAAACATTCAGTACTTC. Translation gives CASSQDSIAKNIQYF.

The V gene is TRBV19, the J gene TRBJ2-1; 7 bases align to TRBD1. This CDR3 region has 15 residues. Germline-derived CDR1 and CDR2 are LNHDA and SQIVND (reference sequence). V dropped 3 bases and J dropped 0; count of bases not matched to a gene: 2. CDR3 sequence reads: CASSIRDSSYNEQFF. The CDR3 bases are TGTGCCAGTAGTATCCGGGACAGCTCCTACAATGAGCAGTTCTTC.

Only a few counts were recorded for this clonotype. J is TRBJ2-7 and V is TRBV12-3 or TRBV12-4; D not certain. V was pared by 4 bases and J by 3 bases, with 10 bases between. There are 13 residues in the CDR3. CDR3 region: CASSSRARYEQYF. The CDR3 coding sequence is TGTGCCAGCAGTTCCCGGGCCCGCTACGAGCAGTACTTC.

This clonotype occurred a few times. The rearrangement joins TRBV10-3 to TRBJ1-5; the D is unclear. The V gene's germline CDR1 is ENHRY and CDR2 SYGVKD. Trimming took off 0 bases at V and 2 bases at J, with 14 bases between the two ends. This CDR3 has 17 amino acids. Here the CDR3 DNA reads TGTGCCATCAGTGAGTCGGGAGCTCCTGGGGGCAATCAGCCCCAGCATTTT. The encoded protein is CAISESGAPGGNQPQHF.

This chain's CDR3 is CASLGRGSEAFF. The CDR3 DNA sequence: TGTGCCAGCCTCGGCAGGGGTTCTGAAGCTTTCTTT. This sequence joins TRBV3-1 and TRBJ1-1, with a weak D call TRBD1 (6 bases). The CDR3 sequence is 12 residues long. CDR1 and CDR2 (germline): LGHDT, YNNKEL (reference sequence). Trimming shortened V by 8 bases and J by 6 bases, and 13 bases separated the two germline ends.

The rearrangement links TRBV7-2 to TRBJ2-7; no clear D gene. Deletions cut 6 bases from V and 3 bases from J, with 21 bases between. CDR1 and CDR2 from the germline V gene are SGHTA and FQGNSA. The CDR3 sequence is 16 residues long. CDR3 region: CASSSVGSSMDYEQYF. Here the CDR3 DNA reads TGTGCCAGCAGTTCCGTGGGGTCCTCAATGGACTACGAGCAGTACTTC.